This TCR beta chain was documented in a study of CD8 T cells in ankylosing spondylitis. The germline CDR1 and CDR2 sequences are SGHAT and FQDESV (reference sequence). This CDR3 has 18 amino acids. The trim removed 5 bases at V and 6 bases at J, leaving 19 bases unmatched. Study-wide results and caveats: What seemed typical of ankylosing spondylitis blood was a TCR beta motif built from several highly homologous variants. The study looked at matched synovial fluid samples from ankylosing spondylitis patients. Disease-linked clones were reported to be significantly enriched there.

It was by quantitative 5'-RACE with molecular barcodes that TCR beta libraries were made. TCRdb re-derived calls from the 5' RACE reads in MiXCR, one entry per CDR3 protein. The data hold around 490,000 distinct CDR3 sequences, with about 5.7% observed a single time. There are many counts of this clonotype. Its antigen is unidentified. The chain is built from TRBV11-1 and TRBJ2-7, with 10 nucleotides matching TRBD1. The receptor was derived from a male donor with ankylosing spondylitis. Source material: blood, either unsorted or a sorted T cell fraction (not recorded which). DNA of the CDR3: TGTGCCAGCAGCACTCTCACCCGGGACAGGGGTGGATTCTCCGAGCAGTACTTC. This sequence encodes CASSTLTRDRGGFSEQYF.